This T cell receptor (beta chain) was captured by sequencing in a study of blood T cell repertoires in COVID-19. Across the whole study: PBMCs, B-cell-depleted T cells, or T cells were the source of the cDNA or gDNA that made up the material.

Study members were between about 18 and 95 years old and lived in 25 or so US regions. Resolution of symptoms, clearance, or two negative PCRs was present in recovered Cohort 3 donors. The table came from immunoSEQ multiplex PCR; TCRdb's copy has only in-frame clones and leaves some out. The sample yields approximately 290,000 clones, around 85% seen once. Per the germline V gene, CDR1 is MRHNA and CDR2 is SNTAGT. Trimming stripped 8 bases from V and 0 bases from J, with 13 bases between. CDR3 length equals 15 residues. This receptor was identified in a woman aged 30 to 39 who had recovered from COVID-19. The rearrangement joins TRBV6-4 to TRBJ2-2, with a weak D call TRBD2 (6 bases). Sequenced sample: PBMCs or T cells enriched from blood (not recorded which). Written as DNA, the CDR3 is TGTGCCAGCGGCGGGGACGGAGCGAACACCGGGGAGCTGTTTTTT. Its translation: CASGGDGANTGELFF.